The rows below give T cell receptor beta chains drawn from one sample of a study of blood T cell repertoires in COVID-19. Sequencing used immunoSEQ multiplex PCR; TCRdb keeps in-frame clones, though not all of them. The sample consists of about 250,000 clones, roughly four fifths of them appearing once. The sequenced sample consisted of peripheral blood. All receptors derive from a woman between 65 and 79 years old with acute or convalescent COVID-19. Both conserved end residues are part of each CDR3. Fields, in order: clone size, J gene, V gene, CDR3 protein. Size values are once, few and many counts, or a class for expanded clones, and some rows have none.

clone size: NA
J gene: TRBJ1-2
V gene: TRBV19
CDR3 protein: CASSPLPPQGAYGYTF

clone size: NA
J gene: TRBJ2-7
V gene: TRBV3-1/TRBV3-2
CDR3 protein: CASSQRDSASSYEQYF

clone size: NA
J gene: TRBJ1-1
V gene: TRBV19
CDR3 protein: CASSIQGPNTEAFF

clone size: NA
J gene: TRBJ2-1
V gene: TRBV12-3/TRBV12-4
CDR3 protein: CASSPGTTQFF

clone size: NA
J gene: TRBJ1-3
V gene: TRBV11-2
CDR3 protein: CASSLSPYPTGNTIYF

clone size: NA
J gene: TRBJ1-2
V gene: TRBV18
CDR3 protein: CASSPGQERGYTF

clone size: few
J gene: TRBJ2-7
V gene: TRBV2
CDR3 protein: CASSVDRANEQYF

clone size: NA
J gene: TRBJ1-4
V gene: TRBV2
CDR3 protein: CASRTGLSNEKLFF

clone size: NA
J gene: TRBJ2-5
V gene: TRBV7-2
CDR3 protein: CASSLDRASGGETQYF

clone size: NA
J gene: TRBJ1-6
V gene: TRBV27
CDR3 protein: CASSSDRGYSPLHF

clone size: NA
J gene: TRBJ1-1
V gene: TRBV5-1
CDR3 protein: CASRTGVDTEAFF

clone size: few
J gene: TRBJ2-7
V gene: TRBV19
CDR3 protein: CASSGTGTFYEQYF

clone size: NA
J gene: TRBJ2-3
V gene: TRBV18
CDR3 protein: CASSPPGEDTQYF

clone size: NA
J gene: TRBJ2-7
V gene: TRBV4-2
CDR3 protein: CASSQGMTSGGQYEQYF

clone size: NA
J gene: TRBJ1-3
V gene: TRBV6-5
CDR3 protein: CASRRRDREYF

clone size: once
J gene: TRBJ1-5
V gene: TRBV4-3
CDR3 protein: CASSQEYQGQPQHF

clone size: NA
J gene: TRBJ1-6
V gene: TRBV19
CDR3 protein: CASSPGVVNSPLHF

clone size: NA
J gene: TRBJ2-2
V gene: TRBV30
CDR3 protein: CAWESFRTANTGELFF

clone size: NA
J gene: TRBJ2-2
V gene: TRBV27
CDR3 protein: CASSFSRDTGELFF

clone size: NA
J gene: TRBJ2-7
V gene: TRBV6-5
CDR3 protein: CASGRDRGSYEQYF

clone size: NA
J gene: TRBJ1-3
V gene: TRBV5-8
CDR3 protein: CASSADTTIYF

clone size: NA
J gene: TRBJ1-2
V gene: TRBV18
CDR3 protein: CASSPGQGPSYGYTF

clone size: NA
J gene: TRBJ1-4
V gene: TRBV27
CDR3 protein: CASSFGVHNEKLFF

clone size: NA
J gene: TRBJ2-3
V gene: TRBV18
CDR3 protein: CASSREGTLTGDTQYF

clone size: NA
J gene: TRBJ1-1
V gene: TRBV2
CDR3 protein: CASSGQGTEAFF

clone size: NA
J gene: TRBJ1-1
V gene: TRBV5-1
CDR3 protein: CASSLIASGGTEAFF

clone size: NA
J gene: TRBJ1-5
V gene: TRBV27
CDR3 protein: CASSLGTGSVPQHF

clone size: NA
J gene: TRBJ2-1
V gene: TRBV6-6
CDR3 protein: CASSSAGGGEQFF

clone size: NA
J gene: TRBJ1-2
V gene: TRBV4-1
CDR3 protein: CASSLGSLNGYTF

clone size: NA
J gene: TRBJ1-5
V gene: TRBV7-9
CDR3 protein: CASSLLANQPQHF

clone size: NA
J gene: TRBJ2-2
V gene: TRBV27
CDR3 protein: CASRSAGGTGELFF

clone size: NA
J gene: TRBJ1-2
V gene: TRBV18
CDR3 protein: CASSPRPTGGGYTF

clone size: NA
J gene: TRBJ1-1
V gene: TRBV5-1
CDR3 protein: CASSLLQGKGTEAFF

clone size: NA
J gene: TRBJ2-3
V gene: TRBV3-1/TRBV3-2
CDR3 protein: CASSQGTGDTQYF

clone size: NA
J gene: TRBJ1-5
V gene: TRBV30
CDR3 protein: CAWSMSWAVGNQPQHF

clone size: NA
J gene: TRBJ2-7
V gene: TRBV30
CDR3 protein: CAWSTPRAGIYEQYF

clone size: NA
J gene: TRBJ1-5
V gene: TRBV30
CDR3 protein: CAWSIRSGTGGLMSNQPQHF

clone size: few
J gene: TRBJ1-1
V gene: TRBV5-6
CDR3 protein: CASSFGGPNTEAFF

clone size: NA
J gene: TRBJ2-6
V gene: TRBV28
CDR3 protein: CASSGGGAGANVLTF

clone size: NA
J gene: TRBJ2-7
V gene: TRBV7-2
CDR3 protein: CASSLLASGGAFEQYF

clone size: NA
J gene: TRBJ2-2
V gene: TRBV5-1
CDR3 protein: CASSPTGGDTGELFF

clone size: NA
J gene: TRBJ2-3
V gene: TRBV5-6
CDR3 protein: CASSQLPGGKYTQYF

clone size: NA
J gene: TRBJ1-5
V gene: TRBV2
CDR3 protein: CASSGQQDQPQHF

clone size: NA
J gene: TRBJ2-2
V gene: TRBV7-7
CDR3 protein: CASSPGLAGTGELFF

clone size: once
J gene: TRBJ2-3
V gene: TRBV7-2
CDR3 protein: CASSKVQGGGASDTQYF

clone size: once
J gene: TRBJ1-2
V gene: TRBV19
CDR3 protein: CASSIREQGYGYTF

clone size: NA
J gene: TRBJ1-1
V gene: TRBV6-5
CDR3 protein: CASSLGVNTEAFF

clone size: NA
J gene: TRBJ2-1
V gene: TRBV29-1
CDR3 protein: CSAGKGTRGNEQFF

clone size: NA
J gene: TRBJ1-2
V gene: TRBV6-5
CDR3 protein: CASTDLGGLGYTF

clone size: many
J gene: TRBJ1-5
V gene: TRBV15
CDR3 protein: CATSRDGGFNQPQHF